A selection of T cell receptor beta chains follows, all from one sample in a study of chemoradiotherapy in HPV16-positive cancers. Repertoires were generated with immunoSEQ multiplex PCR, while TCRdb's copy carries only in-frame clones and drops some. This table holds under 10,000 clones, nearly 90% found once. The material sequenced was tumor tissue, taken from a patient who underwent chemoradiotherapy. Receptor source: a human donor with HPV-associated anogenital cancer. The CDR3 runs from the conserved cysteine through the conserved F or W. D genes are given only for firm matches. Part of the rows lack a size; the others show once, few, many or a class for expanded clones.

d_call: TRBD2
j_call: TRBJ2-5
v_call: TRBV2
cdr3_length: 16
clone_size: -
cdr3_aa: CASSEARGGFQETQYF
cdr3_nt: TGTGCCAGCAGTGAAGCCCGGGGGGGATTCCAAGAGACCCAGTACTTC

d_call: TRBD1
j_call: TRBJ2-3
v_call: TRBV27
cdr3_length: 14
clone_size: -
cdr3_aa: CASSHGQGTDTQYF
cdr3_nt: TGTGCCAGCAGTCATGGACAGGGCACAGATACGCAGTATTTT

d_call: -
j_call: TRBJ2-6
v_call: TRBV7-3
cdr3_length: 15
clone_size: few
cdr3_aa: CASSSGDGSANVLTF
cdr3_nt: TGTGCCAGCAGCTCGGGTGATGGCTCGGCCAACGTCCTGACTTTC

d_call: -
j_call: TRBJ1-6
v_call: TRBV5-1
cdr3_length: 15
clone_size: -
cdr3_aa: CASSSQAGGDSPLHF
cdr3_nt: TGCGCCAGCAGCTCACAGGCTGGGGGAGATTCACCCCTCCACTTT

d_call: -
j_call: TRBJ2-6
v_call: TRBV7-6
cdr3_length: 19
clone_size: -
cdr3_aa: CASSLAQSSPPSGANVLTF
cdr3_nt: TGTGCCAGCAGCTTAGCGCAAAGCAGCCCTCCCTCTGGGGCCAACGTCCTGACTTTC

d_call: TRBD1
j_call: TRBJ1-1
v_call: TRBV27
cdr3_length: 18
clone_size: -
cdr3_aa: CASYPGVMLGQGRAEAFF
cdr3_nt: TGTGCCAGCTACCCCGGAGTGATGTTGGGACAGGGTAGAGCTGAAGCTTTCTTT

d_call: -
j_call: TRBJ1-1
v_call: TRBV5-5
cdr3_length: 15
clone_size: -
cdr3_aa: CASSQVGQRSTEAFF
cdr3_nt: TGTGCCAGCAGCCAAGTCGGACAGAGGAGCACTGAAGCTTTCTTT

d_call: TRBD2
j_call: TRBJ2-5
v_call: TRBV4-2
cdr3_length: 18
clone_size: -
cdr3_aa: CASSPMGLAGGNQETQYF
cdr3_nt: TGTGCCAGCAGCCCCATGGGACTAGCGGGAGGGAACCAAGAGACCCAGTACTTC

d_call: -
j_call: TRBJ1-1
v_call: TRBV7-9
cdr3_length: 15
clone_size: -
cdr3_aa: CASSLAGSPNTEAFF
cdr3_nt: TGTGCCAGCAGCTTAGCTGGCAGCCCAAACACTGAAGCTTTCTTT

d_call: TRBD2
j_call: TRBJ2-5
v_call: TRBV18
cdr3_length: 14
clone_size: -
cdr3_aa: CASSPGGGEETQYF
cdr3_nt: TGTGCCAGCTCACCCGGTGGGGGGGAAGAGACCCAGTACTTC

d_call: -
j_call: TRBJ2-2
v_call: TRBV11-3
cdr3_length: 13
clone_size: -
cdr3_aa: CASSQQQGEGLFF
cdr3_nt: TGTGCCAGCAGCCAACAACAGGGCGAAGGGCTGTTTTTT

d_call: -
j_call: TRBJ1-4
v_call: TRBV30
cdr3_length: 15
clone_size: -
cdr3_aa: CAWSVMAPPNEKLFF
cdr3_nt: TGTGCCTGGAGTGTCATGGCCCCCCCGAATGAAAAACTGTTTTTT

d_call: TRBD1
j_call: TRBJ2-7
v_call: TRBV4-2
cdr3_length: 14
clone_size: few
cdr3_aa: CASRPGTGEYEQYF
cdr3_nt: TGTGCCAGCAGACCCGGGACAGGGGAATACGAGCAGTACTTC

d_call: TRBD1
j_call: TRBJ1-3
v_call: TRBV6-1
cdr3_length: 14
clone_size: -
cdr3_aa: CASSVTGSGNTIYF
cdr3_nt: TGTGCCAGCAGTGTGACAGGGTCGGGAAACACCATATATTTT